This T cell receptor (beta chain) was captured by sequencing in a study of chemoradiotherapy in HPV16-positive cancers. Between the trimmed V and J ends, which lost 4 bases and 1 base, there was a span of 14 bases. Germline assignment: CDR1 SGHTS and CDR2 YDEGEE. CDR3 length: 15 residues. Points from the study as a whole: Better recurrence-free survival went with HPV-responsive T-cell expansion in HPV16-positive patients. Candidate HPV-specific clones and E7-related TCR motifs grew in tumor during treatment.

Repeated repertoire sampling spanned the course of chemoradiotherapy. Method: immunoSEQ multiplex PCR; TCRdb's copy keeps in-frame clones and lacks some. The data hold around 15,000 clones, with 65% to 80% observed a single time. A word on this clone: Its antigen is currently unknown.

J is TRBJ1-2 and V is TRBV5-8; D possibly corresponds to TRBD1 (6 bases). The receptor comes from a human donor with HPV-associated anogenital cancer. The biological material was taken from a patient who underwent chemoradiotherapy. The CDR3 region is CASSRAGHSNYGYTF. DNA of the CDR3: TGTGCCAGCAGCCGAGCGGGACATAGTAACTATGGCTACACCTTC.